What follows is one T cell receptor (beta chain) and its context. In this sample, this clonotype turned up a few times. Its antigen is not yet known. Per-base quality was not reported, and no clone a single base away is much larger than it. This entry is derived from a study of CD8 T cells in Susac syndrome (dated by TCRdb to between 2018 and 2021). In terms of the full investigation: Whether CD8+ T cell activation and differentiation in Susac syndrome was antigen driven was tested using repertoire sequencing.

Broader findings and caveats from the paper: The number of individuals in the TCR sequencing and HLA analysis was recognized as being relatively small.

RNA was extracted using the RNeasy kit, and about 0.45 to 1 ug of the RNA was reverse transcribed with random hexamers. The immunoSEQ multiplex PCR assay, which covers 54 Vbeta and 13 Jbeta segments, was used to amplify TCR beta CDR3 regions. PCR amplification bias was corrected by using a synthetic template baseline for primer optimization and computational correction. As for the original processing: Reads were annotated to V, D and J genes per IMGT and analyzed with immunoSEQ Analyzer, keeping only productive sequences. Clonality was calculated as one minus the Shannon entropy normalized by log2 of the number of productive unique sequences. For each patient and control, public and private clones were evaluated within the 100 most prevalent clones. Clones were defined as Susac-specific if absent from the healthy and MS cohorts, from 900 to 1,200 published viral clones and from other ImmuneACCESS disease sequences. Using fastp at Q25 and MiXCR, TCRdb reprocessed the public reads and kept productive beta chains. For every CDR3 protein sequence, its rows merge into one entry that carries the most common genes and DNA. TCRdb, not the original authors, processed these V and J calls. A total of some 190,000 distinct CDR3 sequences appear in this sample, approximately 93% of them only once. The ten largest clonotypes hold 0.1% of the sample.

Measured from the cysteine to the phenylalanine, the CDR3 is 11 residues long. Only the CDR3 DNA is retained, 33 bases long and in frame from the first base. V loses 5 bases, J loses 5 bases, and the germline ends lie 9 bases apart. Looking up the germline V gene yields CDR1 SQVTM and CDR2 ANQGSEA. Peripheral blood CD8+ and CD4+ T cells from healthy donors, Susac syndrome patients and multiple sclerosis patients were profiled using high-throughput TCR beta sequencing. The healthy donors served as controls matched for age and sex. CD8+ TEMRA cells were enriched by FACS, while bulk CD8+ and CD4+ T cells were purified by magnetic negative isolation. Blood was drawn into EDTA tubes, processed within 24 hours, and PBMCs were isolated by density gradient centrifugation. PBMCs intended for TCR sequencing were frozen in liquid nitrogen and were later thawed in a 37 degrees C water bath. A purity of at least 90% was achieved for sorted or isolated CD4+, CD8+ and CD8+ TEMRA cells.

The sequence joins TRBV29-1 to TRBJ1-2; no D gene call is confident. This receptor was taken from a human donor in good health. The sample was CD4+ T cells from PBMCs. The nucleotide sequence is given as TGCAGCGTTTTACAGCAGTATGGCTACACCTTC. This gives the protein CSVLQQYGYTF. With the rest looked up from the reference TRBV29-1 and TRBJ1-2 genes rather than sequenced, the full variable domain is SAVISQKPSRDICQRGTSLTIQCQVDSQVTMMFWYRQQPGQSLTLIATANQGSEATYESGFVIDKFPISRPNLTFSTLTVSNMSPEDSSIYLCSVLQQYGYTFGSGTRLTVV.